These 23 T cell receptor beta chains were all obtained from the same sample, sequenced in a study of human T cells and chemical hapten exposure. Time point noted: pre-sensitization, week 0. The treatment was: therapeutic diphenylcyclopropenone sensitization with weekly scalp DPC. Total RNA came from unfractionated whole blood. TCRdb reprocessed the RACE reads via MiXCR and lists one record per CDR3 protein. This table has some 36,000 distinct CDR3 sequences, over 9% appearing once. The input for sequencing was whole blood, taken in connection with sensitization to the hapten diphenylcyclopropenone (DPC). These receptors were obtained from a man in his forties or fifties with alopecia areata. Some clones in this sample may be carry-over from other donors' samples.

In its sample, this clonotype was seen many times. The V and J genes are TRBV20-1 and TRBJ2-3; 7 bases fit TRBD2. The V and J ends lost 1 base and 0 bases, in that order; junction bases with no gene match: 4. The germline gives CDR1 DFQATT, CDR2 SNEGSKA (reference sequence). The CDR3 covers 15 residues. DNA of the CDR3: TGCAGTGCTAGAGCCGCTAGCGGAAGCACAGATACGCAGTATTTT. It is translated as CSARAASGSTDTQYF.

This clonotype has ten or more counts. J is TRBJ2-7 and V is TRBV3-1, with TRBD2 matching 9 bases. There are 14 residues in the CDR3. V lost 2 bases, J lost 4 bases, and 3 bases stayed unmatched. Germline lookup yields CDR1 LGHDT and CDR2 YNNKEL (reference sequence). The CDR3 region is CASSQYSGRYEQYF. The CDR3 bases are TGTGCCAGCAGCCAATATAGCGGGAGATACGAGCAGTACTTC.

The table lists this clonotype with many counts. The V gene is TRBV6-2 or TRBV6-3, the J gene TRBJ1-5, with unresolved D. This CDR3 is built from 17 residues. Trimming shortened V by 0 bases and J by 0 bases, and 12 bases separated the two germline ends. Germline lookup yields CDR1 MNHEY and CDR2 SVGEGT. CDR3 nucleotides: TGTGCCAGCAGTTACTCGGGAGCGGGGAATAGCAATCAGCCCCAGCATTTT. It translates to CASSYSGAGNSNQPQHF.

This clonotype came up a few times. The J gene is TRBJ2-7, the V gene TRBV3-1; D remains unclear. Trimming took off 4 bases at V and 6 bases at J, with 13 bases between the two ends. There are 13 residues in the CDR3. Germline CDR1 is LGHDT and CDR2 is YNNKEL (reference sequence). CDR3 DNA: TGTGCCAGCAGCCGCACCGCCCTGGCCGAGCAGTACTTC. Translated, it gives CASSRTALAEQYF.

This clonotype came up a few times. The J gene is TRBJ2-5, the V gene TRBV29-1, with 7 nucleotides matching TRBD1. CDR3 length equals 12 residues. The junction had 3 bases not matched to a gene; V was cut back by 6 bases and J by 2 bases. Germline V lookup: CDR1 SQVTM, CDR2 ANQGSEA. The CDR3 coding sequence is TGCAGCGTAGGGACAGCTCAAGAGACCCAGTACTTC. Amino acids: CSVGTAQETQYF.

The table lists this clonotype with many counts. This CDR3 is CASSQGRQPQHF. CDR3 bases: TGTGCCAGCAGCCAGGGCCGGCAGCCCCAGCATTTT. V gene TRBV14 combines with J gene TRBJ1-5; no clear D gene. The germline V gene encodes CDR1 SGHDN and CDR2 FVKESK. V was clipped by 3 bases and J by 7 bases, with 7 bases between them. This CDR3 region has 12 residues.

This clonotype was observed many times. The gene calls are TRBV28 and TRBJ2-7, with D maybe TRBD2 (6 bases). The CDR3 totals 12 residues. Germline V gives CDR1 MDHEN, CDR2 SYDVKM. V was cut by 6 bases and J by 9 bases, with 15 bases left in between. In DNA, the CDR3 is TGTGCCAGCAGCGCTTTTGGGGGAGGGCAGTACTTC. Protein product: CASSAFGGGQYF.

Many counts were recorded for this clonotype. The gene calls are TRBV7-6 and TRBJ2-6; D gene uncertain. V was pared by 5 bases and J by 0 bases, with 14 bases between. This CDR3 contains 17 residues. CDR1 and CDR2 from the germline V gene are SGHVS and FNYEAQ. The CDR3 reads CASSLRTASSGANVLTF. The CDR3 DNA follows: TGTGCCAGCAGCCTCAGGACCGCTAGCTCTGGGGCCAACGTCCTGACTTTC.

Here the CDR3 reads CASSERAGANVLTF. Written as DNA, the CDR3 is TGTGCCAGCAGTGAGAGGGCTGGGGCCAACGTCCTGACTTTC. The chain recombines TRBV25-1 with TRBJ2-6; possible D gene TRBD2, 5 bases. V lost 3 bases, J lost 2 bases, and 5 bases lay in between. CDR1 and CDR2 (germline): MGHDK, SYGVNS. The length of the CDR3 is 14 residues.

The rearrangement links TRBV29-1 to TRBJ2-2; 9 bases agree with TRBD2. The V gene's germline CDR1 is SQVTM and CDR2 ANQGSEA. The CDR3 totals 13 residues. Trimming at V came to 4 bases and at J to 7 bases, leaving 4 bases not matched to a gene. In DNA, the CDR3 is TGCAGCGTTGCCGCTAGCGGGGTCGGGGAGCTGTTTTTT. Encoded protein: CSVAASGVGELFF.

This clonotype has more than one count but fewer than ten. The rearrangement joins TRBV6-4 to TRBJ2-1; 10 bases fit TRBD2. The CDR3 covers 19 residues. Germline-derived CDR1 and CDR2 are MRHNA and SNTAGT. Trimming took 0 bases from V and 3 from J; bases not matched to a gene: 11. The CDR3, as DNA: TGTGCCAGCAGTGACTCGGGAGCGGGAGGGCTTGGGGTCTACAATGAGCAGTTCTTC. This gives the protein CASSDSGAGGLGVYNEQFF.

This clonotype was found many times. This rearrangement joins TRBV7-3 to TRBJ1-3; D uncertain. Trimming removed 4 bases from V and 3 bases from J, with 16 bases in between. Germline V gene sequence: CDR1 SGHTA, CDR2 FQGTGA. The length of the CDR3 is 16 residues. The CDR3 nucleotides are TGTGCCAGCAGCTCTAGGAAGGAGGCAGGTGGAAACACCATATATTTT. Amino acid sequence: CASSSRKEAGGNTIYF.

This clonotype was seen a handful of times. The V gene is TRBV7-2, the J gene TRBJ2-5; TRBD1 matches 7 bases. With 4 bases clipped from V and 4 bases from J, the junction kept 3 bases outside the gene matches. This CDR3 spans 13 amino acids. In germline, CDR1 is SGHTA, CDR2 FQGNSA. The CDR3: CASSSGQLETQYF. CDR3 nucleotide sequence: TGTGCCAGCAGCTCGGGACAGCTAGAGACCCAGTACTTC.

This clonotype showed up many times. The chain couples TRBV7-9 to TRBJ2-3, with 11 bases aligning to TRBD2. There are 14 residues in the CDR3. Per germline, CDR1 SEHNR and CDR2 FQNEAQ (reference sequence). Trimming at V came to 4 bases and at J to 9 bases, leaving 6 bases not matched to a gene. The CDR3 region is CASSSGTSGVTQYF. The CDR3 DNA is TGTGCCAGCAGCTCCGGGACTAGCGGTGTCACGCAGTATTTT.

In this sample, this clonotype turned up many times. The V and J genes are TRBV7-3 and TRBJ2-1, with 8 nucleotides matching TRBD2. V dropped 5 bases and J dropped 10; count of bases not matched to a gene: 7. The CDR3 is made up of 13 amino acids. Germline CDR1 SGHTA, CDR2 FQGTGA. The DNA of the CDR3 is TGTGCCAGCAGCCCAGCCCGGGAGGGCGAGCAGTTCTTC. It yields the protein CASSPAREGEQFF.

There are a few counts of this clonotype. V usage is TRBV19 and J usage is TRBJ2-3, with a weak D call TRBD2 (5 bases). Trimming left V 9 bases short and J 3 bases short, with 7 bases between. The CDR3 length is 11 residues. Germline lookup yields CDR1 LNHDA and CDR2 SQIVND (reference sequence). CDR3 sequence: CASRRTDTQYF. The CDR3 bases are TGTGCCAGCCGGAGGACAGATACGCAGTATTTT.

This clonotype was counted a few times. The V call is TRBV7-2, the J call TRBJ2-2; TRBD2 is a possible D gene (6 bases). Germline V CDR1 and CDR2: SGHTA, FQGNSA. The CDR3 is 16 amino acids. Trimming took off 6 bases at V and 4 bases at J, with 18 bases between the two ends. The CDR3 DNA follows: TGTGCCAGCAGTCCAGCGGGCGGGATGTCCACCGGGGAGCTGTTTTTT. Translated, it gives CASSPAGGMSTGELFF.

This clonotype was observed a handful of times. This chain joins TRBV3-1 and TRBJ2-7; D remains ambiguous. The germline V gene encodes CDR1 LGHDT and CDR2 YNNKEL (reference sequence). This CDR3 has 12 residues. Deletions cut 5 bases from V and 2 bases from J, with 7 bases between. The CDR3 loop reads CASSSFAYEQYF. CDR3 nucleotides: TGTGCCAGCAGCTCCTTCGCCTACGAGCAGTACTTC.

This clonotype has more than one count but fewer than ten. The chain recombines TRBV7-3 with TRBJ2-1; 9 bases are a match to TRBD1. Germline assignment: CDR1 SGHTA and CDR2 FQGTGA. V trimming: 3 bases; J trimming: 1 base; junction bases outside the gene matches: 1. The CDR3 is made up of 15 amino acids. CDR3 nucleotide sequence: TGTGCCAGCAGCTTTGACAGGGGGTCCTACAATGAGCAGTTCTTC. This codes for CASSFDRGSYNEQFF.

This clonotype was detected many times. The chain employs TRBV6-5 and TRBJ1-6, with 7 bases matching TRBD1. The germline CDR1 and CDR2 sequences are MNHEY and SVGAGI. The CDR3 contains 15 residues. The V segment lost 6 bases and the J segment 9 bases; nucleotides outside the gene matches: 11. The CDR3: CASRSGTAGGSPLHF. CDR3 bases: TGTGCCAGCAGGTCCGGGACAGCGGGTGGTTCACCCCTCCACTTT.

Many counts were recorded for this clonotype. V usage is TRBV7-2 and J usage is TRBJ1-2; D remains unclear. The CDR3 spans 11 residues. With 5 bases removed from V and 5 bases from J, the gap between germline ends came to 6 bases. Germline assignment: CDR1 SGHTA and CDR2 FQGNSA. The CDR3 nucleotides are TGTGCCAGCAGCCTCGAATATGGCTACACCTTC. Translating it yields CASSLEYGYTF.

This clonotype was counted many times. The chain carries TRBV27 and TRBJ2-7; 7 bases fit TRBD1. The ends lost 3 bases at V and 3 bases at J; junction bases unmatched: 2. The CDR3 totals 13 residues. The germline V gene encodes CDR1 MNHEY and CDR2 SMNVEV (reference sequence). The CDR3 loop is CASSLGTVYEQYF. DNA for the CDR3: TGTGCCAGCAGTTTGGGGACAGTCTACGAGCAGTACTTC.

The chain has TRBV19 and TRBJ1-5; D ambiguous. V was trimmed by 4 bases and J by 7 bases, leaving 14 bases between them. The CDR3 runs 14 residues. Germline CDR1 LNHDA, CDR2 SQIVND (reference sequence). CDR3 in amino acids: CASSTKTQGQPQHF. The DNA for the CDR3 is TGTGCCAGTAGTACTAAGACACAAGGACAGCCCCAGCATTTT.